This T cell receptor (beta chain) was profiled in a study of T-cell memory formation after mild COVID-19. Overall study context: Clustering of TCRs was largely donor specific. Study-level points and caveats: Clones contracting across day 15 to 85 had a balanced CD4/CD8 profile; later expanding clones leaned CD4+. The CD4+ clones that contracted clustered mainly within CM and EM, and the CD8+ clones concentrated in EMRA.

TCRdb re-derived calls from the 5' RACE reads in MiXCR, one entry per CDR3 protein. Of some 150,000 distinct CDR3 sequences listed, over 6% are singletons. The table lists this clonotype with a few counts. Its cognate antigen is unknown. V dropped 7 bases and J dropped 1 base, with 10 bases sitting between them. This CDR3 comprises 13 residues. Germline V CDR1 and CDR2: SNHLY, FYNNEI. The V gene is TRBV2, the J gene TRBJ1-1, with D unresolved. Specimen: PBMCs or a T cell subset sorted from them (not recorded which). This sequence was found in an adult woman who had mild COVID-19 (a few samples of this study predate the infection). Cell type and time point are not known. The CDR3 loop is CASIREGNTEAFF. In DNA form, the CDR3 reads TGTGCCAGCATCCGAGAGGGGAACACTGAAGCTTTCTTT.